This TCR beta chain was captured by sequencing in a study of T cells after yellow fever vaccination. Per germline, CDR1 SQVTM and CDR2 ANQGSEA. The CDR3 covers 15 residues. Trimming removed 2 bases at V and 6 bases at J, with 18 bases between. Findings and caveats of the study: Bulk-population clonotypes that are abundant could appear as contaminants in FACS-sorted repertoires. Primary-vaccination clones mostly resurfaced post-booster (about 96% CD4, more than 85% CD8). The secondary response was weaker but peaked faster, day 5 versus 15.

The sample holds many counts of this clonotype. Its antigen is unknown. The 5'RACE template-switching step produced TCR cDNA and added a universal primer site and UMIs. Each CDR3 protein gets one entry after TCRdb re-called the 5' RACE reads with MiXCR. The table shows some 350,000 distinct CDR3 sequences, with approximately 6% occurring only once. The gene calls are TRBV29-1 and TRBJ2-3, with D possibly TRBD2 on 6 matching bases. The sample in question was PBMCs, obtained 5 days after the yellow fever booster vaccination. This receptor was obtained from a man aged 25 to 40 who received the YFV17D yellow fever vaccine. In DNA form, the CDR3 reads TGCAGCGTTGAAAGCCGGTCCCGAGGGAGGGATACGCAGTATTTT. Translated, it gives CSVESRSRGRDTQYF.